Listed here are 24 T cell receptor beta chains from one sample, sequenced in a study of ipilimumab plus nivolumab after autologous stem cell transplantation. Produced via immunoSEQ multiplex PCR; TCRdb's table is partial and in-frame only. The table includes some 45,000 clones, 70% to 90% detected once. The sequences come from PBMCs, collected in a trial of ipilimumab plus nivolumab as post-transplant consolidation. The receptors come from a male donor with multiple myeloma.

The chain recombines TRBV27 with TRBJ2-2; D is ambiguous. This CDR3 comprises 16 residues. The V gene lost 4 bases and the J gene lost 1 base, with 13 bases spanning the gap. Germline V gene data show CDR1 as MNHEY and CDR2 as SMNVEV (reference sequence). The CDR3 reads CASSSGPSWNTGELFF. CDR3 nucleotides: TGTGCCAGCAGTTCCGGCCCTTCCTGGAACACCGGGGAGCTGTTTTTT.

The chain employs TRBV6-5 and TRBJ2-7; the D is unclear. The V gene lost 6 bases and the J gene lost 4 bases, with 10 bases spanning the gap. The CDR3 runs to 12 residues. The V gene's germline CDR1 is MNHEY and CDR2 SVGAGI. The CDR3 protein is CASRNREYEQYF. DNA for the CDR3: TGTGCCAGCAGGAACCGAGAATACGAGCAGTACTTC.

The rearrangement uses TRBV4-3 and TRBJ1-4, with TRBD1 identical over 8 bases. CDR1 and CDR2 (germline): LGHNA, YSLEER. The CDR3 is 17 residues long. V was clipped by 4 bases and J by 0 bases; unmatched bases: 7. CDR3 DNA sequence: TGCGCCAGCAGCCCCACAGGGGGTCCCTCAACTAATGAAAAACTGTTTTTT. Residues: CASSPTGGPSTNEKLFF.

The CDR3 here is CASSAADTQYF. For the CDR3, the DNA is TGTGCCAGCAGCGCAGCAGATACGCAGTATTTT. V usage is TRBV7-2 and J usage is TRBJ2-3; D remains unclear. There are 11 residues in the CDR3. The V and J ends lost 5 bases and 4 bases respectively, with 4 bases between them. CDR1 SGHTA and CDR2 FQGNSA come from the germline V gene.

The CDR3 here is CASSGSVGTQYF. The CDR3 DNA reads TGTGCCAGCAGCGGGTCCGTGGGGACCCAGTACTTC. The chain employs TRBV9 and TRBJ2-5, with D hard to call. Looked up from germline, CDR1 is SGDLS and CDR2 is YYNGEE. The CDR3 is made up of 12 amino acids. V was cut by 3 bases and J by 7 bases, with 10 bases left in between.

This rearrangement joins TRBV2 to TRBJ1-2, with D perhaps matching TRBD1 (5 bases). CDR1 is SNHLY and CDR2 is FYNNEI in the germline V gene. Trimming removed 1 base at V and 7 bases at J, with 16 bases between. The CDR3 is made up of 15 amino acids. Here the CDR3 DNA reads TGTGCCAGCAGTGAAGGGTCAGGGCGAGGCTTTGGCTACACCTTC. Encoded protein: CASSEGSGRGFGYTF.

This chain uses TRBV5-1 with TRBJ1-4; a weak D match, TRBD1 (6 bases). The CDR3 has 15 amino acids. The germline V and J ends were trimmed by 5 bases and 5 bases, with 16 bases remaining between them. The germline V gene has CDR1 SGHRS and CDR2 YFSETQ. The CDR3 loop reads CASRLTGTLNEKLFF. The DNA of the CDR3 is TGCGCCAGCAGATTGACCGGGACACTGAATGAAAAACTGTTTTTT.

This chain connects TRBV7-9 to TRBJ2-5; D is unresolved. V lost 2 bases and J lost 2, with 6 bases in between. In germline, CDR1 is SEHNR, CDR2 FQNEAQ (reference sequence). CDR3 length: 13 residues. CDR3 bases: TGTGCCAGCAGCTTAAAGCTTCAAGAGACCCAGTACTTC. This sequence encodes CASSLKLQETQYF.

The gene calls are TRBV19 and TRBJ2-2, with 8 bases matching TRBD2. J gave up 6 bases and V 6 bases, and 6 bases lay outside the gene matches. Germline assignment: CDR1 LNHDA and CDR2 SQIVND (reference sequence). There are 14 residues in the CDR3. The CDR3 region has the DNA TGTGCCAGTAGAACATCAGCGGGGGCCGGGGAGCTGTTTTTT. Translated, it gives CASRTSAGAGELFF.

Concerning this clone itself: The same CDR3 is also encoded by other DNA sequences in this sample. CDR3 nucleotide sequence: TGTGCCAGTAGCCGACAGGGGGCGAATGAGCAGTTCTTC. Protein: CASSRQGANEQFF. The rearrangement uses TRBV19 and TRBJ2-1; TRBD1 agrees at 10 bases. The germline gives CDR1 LNHDA, CDR2 SQIVND (reference sequence). V lost 6 bases and J lost 7; bases outside the gene matches: 3. This CDR3 comprises 13 residues.

V gene TRBV6-5 combines with J gene TRBJ2-7; D is perhaps TRBD1 (7 bases). The CDR3 is made up of 14 amino acids. V was shortened by 6 bases and J by 2 bases, with 14 bases between the two germline ends. The germline V gene encodes CDR1 MNHEY and CDR2 SVGAGI. In DNA form, the CDR3 reads TGTGCCAGCAGGTGGGCAGGGGGGACCTACGAGCAGTACTTC. The encoded protein is CASRWAGGTYEQYF.

This chain uses TRBV7-9 with TRBJ1-4; 7 bases map to TRBD1. The ends lost 0 bases at V and 3 bases at J; junction bases unmatched: 13. The CDR3 spans 19 residues. Germline V CDR1 and CDR2: SEHNR, FQNEAQ (reference sequence). The CDR3 DNA sequence: TGTGCCAGCAGCTTAGCGGAGGGGGCGGCCCTGGGTGCTAATGAAAAACTGTTTTTT. Amino acid sequence: CASSLAEGAALGANEKLFF.

The chain recombines TRBV6-1 with TRBJ1-2; D is ambiguous. The CDR3 has 15 residues. CDR1 and CDR2 (germline): MNHNS, SASEGT. With 0 bases removed from V and 5 bases from J, the gap between germline ends came to 13 bases. The CDR3 coding sequence is TGTGCCAGCAGTGAAGCGGGCAGCATCACTTATGGCTACACCTTC. This encodes CASSEAGSITYGYTF.

The chain couples TRBV5-1 to TRBJ2-3; 7 bases are a match to TRBD2. The CDR3 covers 16 residues. V was clipped by 4 bases and J by 1 base; unmatched bases: 9. The germline CDR1 and CDR2 sequences are SGHRS and YFSETQ. The CDR3 nucleotides are TGCGCCAGCAGCCGGACGGGGAGGGCTGGCACAGATACGCAGTATTTT. Protein product: CASSRTGRAGTDTQYF.

This clone came up once. The chain couples TRBV7-2 to TRBJ2-7; the match to TRBD1 covers 7 bases. This CDR3 has 14 residues. The V and J ends lost 4 bases and 0 bases, in that order; junction bases with no gene match: 3. Germline V CDR1 and CDR2: SGHTA, FQGNSA. CDR3 in DNA: TGTGCCAGCAGCTCGACAGGGAGCTCCTACGAGCAGTACTTC. Its protein product is CASSSTGSSYEQYF.

The CDR3 reads CASSRGTEGTEAFF. As DNA, the CDR3 is TGCGCCAGCAGCAGAGGGACGGAGGGGACTGAAGCTTTCTTT. The chain recombines TRBV5-1 with TRBJ1-1; a possible D gene is TRBD1 (5 bases). This CDR3 has 14 residues. The germline V gene encodes CDR1 SGHRS and CDR2 YFSETQ. Trimming removed 4 bases from V and 5 bases from J, with 15 bases in between.

This chain connects TRBV6-5 to TRBJ2-5; D is ambiguous. The germline V and J ends were trimmed by 5 bases and 2 bases, with 9 bases remaining between them. The CDR3 has 13 residues. CDR1 and CDR2 (germline): MNHEY, SVGAGI. The CDR3 protein is CASSPGPQETQYF. The DNA for the CDR3 is TGTGCCAGCAGTCCCGGGCCTCAAGAGACCCAGTACTTC.

The chain couples TRBV20-1 to TRBJ2-5; D not resolved. Germline lookup yields CDR1 DFQATT and CDR2 SNEGSKA (reference sequence). Between the trimmed V and J ends, which lost 5 bases and 5 bases, there was a span of 9 bases. The CDR3 has 11 amino acids. CDR3 in amino acids: CSASRSETQYF. CDR3 DNA sequence: TGCAGTGCTTCCCGTTCGGAGACCCAGTACTTC.

This clone has more than one count but fewer than ten. V gene TRBV30 combines with J gene TRBJ1-1; no definite D call. Germline CDR1 is GTSNPN and CDR2 is SVGIG (reference sequence). The V end lost 0 bases, the J end lost 2 bases, and 10 bases lay between the germline ends. The CDR3 length is 14 residues. The CDR3 DNA reads TGTGCCTGGAGTGTATACAGCACAAACACTGAAGCTTTCTTT. This translates into CAWSVYSTNTEAFF.

This clone was detected only a few times. This chain links TRBV28 with TRBJ2-2, with TRBD2 matching 10 bases. Germline CDR1 reads MDHEN; CDR2 reads SYDVKM. Germline trimming cut 5 bases from V and 3 bases from J; bases unmatched to any gene: 6. CDR3 length equals 16 residues. The CDR3 here is CASSQSGREYTGELFF. The CDR3 bases are TGTGCCAGCAGTCAAAGCGGGAGGGAATACACCGGGGAGCTGTTTTTT.

CDR3 loop: CASSTDSYSGYTF. The CDR3 nucleotides are TGTGCCAGCAGCACGGACAGCTATAGTGGCTACACCTTC. The chain joins TRBV7-9 to TRBJ1-2; D might be TRBD1 (6 bases). Germline V gives CDR1 SEHNR, CDR2 FQNEAQ (reference sequence). With 5 bases removed from V and 7 bases from J, the gap between germline ends came to 14 bases. There are 13 residues in the CDR3. Drawing the rest from reference TRBV7-9 and TRBJ1-2, the complete variable domain is DTGVSQNPRHKITKRGQNVTFRCDPISEHNRLYWYRQTLGQGPEFLTYFQNEAQLEKSRLLSDRFSAERPKGSFSTLEIQRTEQGDSAMYLCASSTDSYSGYTFGSGTRLTVV.

This chain joins TRBV28 and TRBJ1-2; possible D gene TRBD1, 5 bases. The CDR3 spans 16 residues. Per the germline V gene, CDR1 is MDHEN and CDR2 is SYDVKM. Trimming took 3 bases from V and 0 from J, leaving 14 bases between them. The CDR3 DNA sequence: TGTGCCAGCAGTTTTACGGGGGTTCTTACTAACTATGGCTACACCTTC. Encoded protein: CASSFTGVLTNYGYTF.

V is TRBV28 and J is TRBJ1-5, with D perhaps matching TRBD1 (5 bases). Germline lookup yields CDR1 MDHEN and CDR2 SYDVKM. The CDR3 spans 12 residues. V was cut by 7 bases and J by 11 bases, with 15 bases left in between. The CDR3 bases are TGTGCCAGCACCCGAGACAGACTGACCCAGCATTTT. Its protein is CASTRDRLTQHF.

The chain has TRBV23-1 and TRBJ1-2; D not certain. TRBV23-1 counts as an open reading frame of uncertain function. This CDR3 region has 13 residues. V lost 4 bases and J lost 7, with 13 bases in between. The CDR3 region has the DNA TGCGCCAGCAGTCGATCTAGGCATGGTGGCTACACCTTC. Translation: CASSRSRHGGYTF.